This paragraph covers one T cell receptor (beta chain) sequence. Antigen specificity is unknown. The data were obtained in a study of shared clonotypes between healthy human individuals. Healthy adults negative for HIV, lacking recent acute infections or vaccinations, served as donors. Using immunoSEQ multiplex PCR, the repertoire was profiled, and TCRdb retains in-frame clones only, with some absent. The table records over a million clones, roughly 97% of them present only once. V was cut by 5 bases and J by 4 bases, with 18 bases left in between. The germline CDR1 and CDR2 sequences are SGHAT and FQNNGV. The CDR3 sequence is 15 residues long. The study, taken as a whole, reports: Depth of sequencing was expected to influence donor clonotype sharing. Naive subsets generally exceeded memory subsets in estimated richness.

The chain is built from TRBV11-2 and TRBJ2-7; D remains unclear. The TCR comes from a man aged 25 to 40 in good health. The sequenced sample was naive CD4+ T cells sorted from blood. Subset indicated: CD45RA+ positively selected. The CDR3 coding sequence is TGTGCCAGCAGCGCTTCCCGGCCCTCGATTTACGAGCAGTACTTC. Its protein is CASSASRPSIYEQYF.